A selection of T cell receptor beta chains follows, all from one sample in a study of cytomegalovirus exposure and HLA in healthy donors. Only in-frame clones appear in the TCRdb table, and some are missing; sequencing was by immunoSEQ multiplex PCR. This table holds about 62,000 clones, around 87% found once. Sequenced material: PBMCs. The receptors derive from a man between 18 and 35 years old in good health and CMV-seronegative. Both conserved end residues are part of each CDR3. Fields, in order: D gene, clone size, J gene, V gene, CDR3 DNA, CDR3 protein. The D gene is left open where the match is weak. Where a row states a size, it is once, few, many or the class of an expanded clone; other rows omit it.

d_gene: TRBD1
abundance: NA
j_gene: TRBJ1-1
v_gene: TRBV4-1
CDR3nt: TGCGCCAGCAGCCGAGGGGGACAGGGAGCCACTGAAGCTTTCTTT
CDR3aa: CASSRGGQGATEAFF

d_gene: TRBD2
abundance: NA
j_gene: TRBJ2-7
v_gene: TRBV10-3
CDR3nt: TGTGCCATCAAACGCGGGGGGGCGTACTACGAGCAGTACTTC
CDR3aa: CAIKRGGAYYEQYF

d_gene: NA
abundance: NA
j_gene: TRBJ2-3
v_gene: TRBV7-2
CDR3nt: TGTGCCAGCAGCCCTCGGGTCGTCAAGGATACGCAGTATTTT
CDR3aa: CASSPRVVKDTQYF

d_gene: NA
abundance: NA
j_gene: TRBJ2-5
v_gene: TRBV5-6
CDR3nt: TGTGCCAGCAGCTTGGCCAGGGAAGAGACCCAGTACTTC
CDR3aa: CASSLAREETQYF

d_gene: TRBD1
abundance: once
j_gene: TRBJ1-2
v_gene: TRBV6-1
CDR3nt: TGTGCCAGCTTTCGAACCGGGACAGTGCGTGGCTACACCTTC
CDR3aa: CASFRTGTVRGYTF

d_gene: NA
abundance: NA
j_gene: TRBJ1-5
v_gene: TRBV28
CDR3nt: TGTGCCAGCAGTTTCGCAGCAGGGGCCCTCTCTGGTCAGCCCCAGCATTTT
CDR3aa: CASSFAAGALSGQPQHF

d_gene: NA
abundance: NA
j_gene: TRBJ2-7
v_gene: TRBV5-1
CDR3nt: TGCGCCAGCAGCCCTGGAGGAGGGTCGCGGGAGCAGTACTTC
CDR3aa: CASSPGGGSREQYF

d_gene: NA
abundance: NA
j_gene: TRBJ1-5
v_gene: TRBV11-3
CDR3nt: TGTGCCAGCTCCCCGGGGGGTAGCAATCAGCCCCAGCATTTT
CDR3aa: CASSPGGSNQPQHF

d_gene: TRBD1
abundance: NA
j_gene: TRBJ2-5
v_gene: TRBV5-4
CDR3nt: TGTGCCAGCAGTCCAAGACAGGGGGAAGAGACCCAGTACTTC
CDR3aa: CASSPRQGEETQYF

d_gene: NA
abundance: NA
j_gene: TRBJ2-7
v_gene: TRBV5-1
CDR3nt: TGCGCCAGCAGCTTGGCCGCCAGGGCTCTTACCTACGAGCAGTACTTC
CDR3aa: CASSLAARALTYEQYF

d_gene: NA
abundance: NA
j_gene: TRBJ2-7
v_gene: TRBV28
CDR3nt: TGTGCCAGCAGTTTCGGGCAGGGTTATTACGAGCAGTACTTC
CDR3aa: CASSFGQGYYEQYF

d_gene: TRBD2
abundance: NA
j_gene: TRBJ2-1
v_gene: TRBV6-5
CDR3nt: TGTGCCAGCAGTTACGGGACTAACTACAATGAGCAGTTCTTC
CDR3aa: CASSYGTNYNEQFF

d_gene: TRBD1
abundance: NA
j_gene: TRBJ1-5
v_gene: TRBV30
CDR3nt: TGTGCCTGGAGTACACAGGGGGTCGGTCAGCCCCAGCATTTT
CDR3aa: CAWSTQGVGQPQHF

d_gene: NA
abundance: NA
j_gene: TRBJ2-5
v_gene: TRBV10-3
CDR3nt: TGTGCCATCAGTGAGTCGTCGACTGGTGGGACCCAGTACTTC
CDR3aa: CAISESSTGGTQYF

d_gene: NA
abundance: NA
j_gene: TRBJ1-1
v_gene: TRBV28
CDR3nt: TGTGCCAGCAGTGAGGTGTCGAACACTGAAGCTTTCTTT
CDR3aa: CASSEVSNTEAFF

d_gene: NA
abundance: NA
j_gene: TRBJ2-7
v_gene: TRBV6-5
CDR3nt: TGTGCCAGCAGTTACTCCCGGACTTACGAGCAGTACTTC
CDR3aa: CASSYSRTYEQYF

d_gene: TRBD1
abundance: NA
j_gene: TRBJ2-1
v_gene: TRBV4-1
CDR3nt: TGCGCCAGCAGCCTCGGGACAGTAATAGGCAATGAGCAGTTCTTC
CDR3aa: CASSLGTVIGNEQFF

d_gene: NA
abundance: NA
j_gene: TRBJ2-1
v_gene: TRBV14
CDR3nt: TGTGCCAGCAGCCCCCAGGGGTATGAGCAGTTCTTC
CDR3aa: CASSPQGYEQFF

d_gene: NA
abundance: NA
j_gene: TRBJ2-7
v_gene: TRBV19
CDR3nt: TGTGCCAGTAGTATAAAGCAGGGTCCCTACGAGCAGTACTTC
CDR3aa: CASSIKQGPYEQYF

d_gene: TRBD2
abundance: NA
j_gene: TRBJ2-2
v_gene: TRBV29-1
CDR3nt: TGCAGCGTGAGCGGGACTAGCGGGGCTTCGAACACCGGGGAGCTGTTTTTT
CDR3aa: CSVSGTSGASNTGELFF

d_gene: NA
abundance: NA
j_gene: TRBJ2-3
v_gene: TRBV20-1
CDR3nt: TGCAGTGCGGAGATTGAAGATACGCAGTATTTT
CDR3aa: CSAEIEDTQYF

d_gene: NA
abundance: NA
j_gene: TRBJ1-5
v_gene: TRBV7-2
CDR3nt: TGTGCCAGCAGCTTTTTATCGGATCAGCCCCAGCATTTT
CDR3aa: CASSFLSDQPQHF